This T cell receptor (beta chain) was recorded in a study of naive and memory T cell subsets. General study points: A clonotype means one alpha or beta sequence, not an alpha/beta pair. Over 95% of naive TCR sequences appeared only once, unlike memory subsets.

A remark on this clonotype: As yet, its antigen is unknown.

The beta constant-region primer was an equimolar mix of two oligonucleotides covering TRBC1 and TRBC2. The cDNA 3' end received a ligated single-stranded oligonucleotide carrying the SP2 primer and a 12-nucleotide UMI. Nested alpha and beta constant-region primers with the SP2 primer drove four PCR rounds on ligated cDNA. TCRdb independently ran MiXCR on the UMI-ligation and nested PCR reads; one entry per CDR3 protein. The repertoire has around 23,000 distinct CDR3 sequences, approximately 11% of them found once; the top ten carry 18%. CDR1 is SGHRS, CDR2 YFSETQ, per germline. This CDR3 comprises 21 residues. V dropped 4 bases and J dropped 7; count of bases not matched to a gene: 28.

Sequencing used central memory CD8+ T cells from blood. The sequence came from a human donor in good health. The chain combines TRBV5-1 with TRBJ2-1, with TRBD2 identical over 8 bases. The DNA of the CDR3 is TGCGCCAGCAGCGTCCCCCCGTCGGGCTCTATCGGGAGGGCCTGGTATAATGAGCAGTTCTTC. Translating it yields CASSVPPSGSIGRAWYNEQFF.